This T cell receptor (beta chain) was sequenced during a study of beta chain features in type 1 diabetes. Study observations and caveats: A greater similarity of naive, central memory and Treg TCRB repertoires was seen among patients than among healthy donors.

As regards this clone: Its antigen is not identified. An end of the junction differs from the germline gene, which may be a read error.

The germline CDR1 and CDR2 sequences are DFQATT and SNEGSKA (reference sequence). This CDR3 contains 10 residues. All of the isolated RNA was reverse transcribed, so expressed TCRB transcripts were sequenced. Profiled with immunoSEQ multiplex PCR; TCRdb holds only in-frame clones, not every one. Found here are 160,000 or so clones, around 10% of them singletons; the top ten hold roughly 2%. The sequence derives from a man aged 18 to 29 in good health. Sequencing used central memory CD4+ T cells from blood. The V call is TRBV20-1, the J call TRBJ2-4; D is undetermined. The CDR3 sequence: CSARDATVWF. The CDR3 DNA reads TGCAGTGCTAGAGATGCAACAGTGTGGTTC.